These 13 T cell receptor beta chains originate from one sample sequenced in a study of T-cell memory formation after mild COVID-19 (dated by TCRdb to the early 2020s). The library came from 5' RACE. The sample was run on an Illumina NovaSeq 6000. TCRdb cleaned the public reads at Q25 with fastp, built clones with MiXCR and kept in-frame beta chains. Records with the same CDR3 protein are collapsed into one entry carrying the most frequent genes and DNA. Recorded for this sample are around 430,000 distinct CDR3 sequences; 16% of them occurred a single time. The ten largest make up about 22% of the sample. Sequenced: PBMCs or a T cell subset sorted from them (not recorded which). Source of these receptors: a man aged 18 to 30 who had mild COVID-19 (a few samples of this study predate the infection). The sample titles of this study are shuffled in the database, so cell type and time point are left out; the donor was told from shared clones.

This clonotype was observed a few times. CDR3 loop: CASIETLAKNIQYF. The CDR3 region has the DNA TGTGCCAGCATTGAGACGCTAGCCAAAAACATTCAGTACTTC. The V call is TRBV6-5, the J call TRBJ2-4; D not certain. The CDR3 contains 14 residues. The germline V and J ends were trimmed by 7 bases and 0 bases, with 10 bases remaining between them. In germline, CDR1 is MNHEY, CDR2 SVGAGI.

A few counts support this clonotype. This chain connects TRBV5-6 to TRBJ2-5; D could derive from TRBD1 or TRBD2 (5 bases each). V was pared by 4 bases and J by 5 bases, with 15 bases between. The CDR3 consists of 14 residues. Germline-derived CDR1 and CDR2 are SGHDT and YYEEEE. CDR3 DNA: TGTGCCAGCAGCCCCGGGGCCCTCGGGGAGACCCAGTACTTC. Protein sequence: CASSPGALGETQYF.

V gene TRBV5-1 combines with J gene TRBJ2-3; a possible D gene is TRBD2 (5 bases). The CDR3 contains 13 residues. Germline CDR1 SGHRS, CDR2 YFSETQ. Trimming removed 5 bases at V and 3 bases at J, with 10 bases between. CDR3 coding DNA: TGCGCCAGCAGAGAGTCGGGAACAGATACGCAGTATTTT. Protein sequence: CASRESGTDTQYF. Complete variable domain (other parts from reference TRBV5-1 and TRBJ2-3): KAGVTQTPRYLIKTRGQQVTLSCSPISGHRSVSWYQQTPGQGLQFLFEYFSETQRNKGNFPGRFSGRQFSNSRSEMNVSTLELGDSALYLCASRESGTDTQYFGPGTRLTVL.

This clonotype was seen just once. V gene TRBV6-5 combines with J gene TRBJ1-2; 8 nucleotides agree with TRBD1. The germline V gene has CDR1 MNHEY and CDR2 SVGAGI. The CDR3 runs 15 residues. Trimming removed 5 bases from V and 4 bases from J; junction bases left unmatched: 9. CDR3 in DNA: TGTGCCAGCAGTCTCCTGACAGGGGCGAGCTATGGCTACACCTTC. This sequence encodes CASSLLTGASYGYTF.

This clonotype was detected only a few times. Written as DNA, the CDR3 is TGTGCCAGCACCCGCACAGATACGCAGTATTTT. Translating it yields CASTRTDTQYF. The chain is built from TRBV7-2 and TRBJ2-3; D gene unclear. The ends were cut back, 7 bases at V and 1 base at J, with 3 bases in the middle. Germline V gene lookup returns CDR1 SGHTA and CDR2 FQGNSA. There are 11 residues in the CDR3. The variable domain in full, completed from reference TRBV7-2 and TRBJ2-3, reads GAGVSQSPSNKVTEKGKDVELRCDPISGHTALYWYRQSLGQGLEFLIYFQGNSAPDKSGLPSDRFSAERTGGSVSTLTIQRTQQEDSAVYLCASTRTDTQYFGPGTRLTVL.

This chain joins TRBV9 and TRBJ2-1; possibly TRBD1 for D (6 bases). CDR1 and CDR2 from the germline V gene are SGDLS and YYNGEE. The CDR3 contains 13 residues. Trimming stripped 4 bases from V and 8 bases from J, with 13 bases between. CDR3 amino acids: CASSPRTVDEQFF. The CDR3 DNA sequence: TGTGCCAGCAGCCCCCGGACAGTAGATGAGCAGTTCTTC.

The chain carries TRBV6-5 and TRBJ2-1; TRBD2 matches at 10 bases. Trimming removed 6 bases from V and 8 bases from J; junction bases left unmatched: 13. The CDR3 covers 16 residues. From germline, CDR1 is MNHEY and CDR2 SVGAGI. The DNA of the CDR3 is TGTGCCAGCAGGCAAACAATAGCGGGGGGTAGGGATGAGCAGTTCTTC. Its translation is CASRQTIAGGRDEQFF.

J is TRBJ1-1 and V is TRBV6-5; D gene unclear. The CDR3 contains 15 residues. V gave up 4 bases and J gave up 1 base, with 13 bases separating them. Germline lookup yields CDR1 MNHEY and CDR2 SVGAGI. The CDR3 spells CASSFSPLGNTEAFF. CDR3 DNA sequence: TGTGCCAGCAGTTTTTCCCCGTTGGGGAACACTGAAGCTTTCTTT.

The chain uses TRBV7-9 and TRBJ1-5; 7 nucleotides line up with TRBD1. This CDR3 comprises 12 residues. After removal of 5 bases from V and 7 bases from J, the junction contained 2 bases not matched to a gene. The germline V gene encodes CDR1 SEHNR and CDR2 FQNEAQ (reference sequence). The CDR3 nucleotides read TGTGCCAGCAGCAACAGGGGACAGCCCCAGCATTTT. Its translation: CASSNRGQPQHF.

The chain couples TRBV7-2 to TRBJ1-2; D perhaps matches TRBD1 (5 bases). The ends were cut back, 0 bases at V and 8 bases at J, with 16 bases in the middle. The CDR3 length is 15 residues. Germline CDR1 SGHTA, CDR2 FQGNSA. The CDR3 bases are TGTGCCAGCAGCTTAGCGGGGCGCACCGTCGGGGGCTACACCTTC. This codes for CASSLAGRTVGGYTF.

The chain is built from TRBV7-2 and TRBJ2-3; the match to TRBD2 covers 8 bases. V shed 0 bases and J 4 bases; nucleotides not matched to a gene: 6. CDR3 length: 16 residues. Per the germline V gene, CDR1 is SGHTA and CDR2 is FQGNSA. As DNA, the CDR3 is TGTGCCAGCAGCTTAGCTCTTAGCGGGGCCGCAGATACGCAGTATTTT. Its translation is CASSLALSGAADTQYF.

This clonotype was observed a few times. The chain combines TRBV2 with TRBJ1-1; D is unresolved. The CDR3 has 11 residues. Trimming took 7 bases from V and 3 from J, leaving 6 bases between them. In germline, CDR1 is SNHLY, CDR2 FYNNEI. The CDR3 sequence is CASNLHTEAFF. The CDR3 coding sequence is TGTGCCAGCAACCTACACACTGAAGCTTTCTTT.

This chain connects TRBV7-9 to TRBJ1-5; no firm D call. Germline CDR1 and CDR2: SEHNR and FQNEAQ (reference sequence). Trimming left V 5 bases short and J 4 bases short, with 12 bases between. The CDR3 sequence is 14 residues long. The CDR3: CASSPLGRNQPQHF. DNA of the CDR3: TGTGCCAGCAGCCCCCTGGGCAGAAATCAGCCCCAGCATTTT.